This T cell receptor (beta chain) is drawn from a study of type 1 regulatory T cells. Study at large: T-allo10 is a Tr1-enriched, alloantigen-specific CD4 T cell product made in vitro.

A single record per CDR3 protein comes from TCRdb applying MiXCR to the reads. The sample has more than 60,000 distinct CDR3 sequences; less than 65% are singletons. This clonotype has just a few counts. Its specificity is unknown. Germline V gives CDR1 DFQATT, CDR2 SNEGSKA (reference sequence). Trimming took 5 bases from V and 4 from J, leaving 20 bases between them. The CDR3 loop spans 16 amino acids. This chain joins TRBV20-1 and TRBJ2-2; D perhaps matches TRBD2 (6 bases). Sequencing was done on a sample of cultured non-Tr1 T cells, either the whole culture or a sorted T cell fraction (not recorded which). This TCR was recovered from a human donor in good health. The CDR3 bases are TGCAGTGCTGCACCGGAGGGCGATCGAGGCACCGGGGAGCTGTTTTTT. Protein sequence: CSAAPEGDRGTGELFF.